These 27 T cell receptor beta chains were sequenced from one sample in a study of CD8+CD57+ T cells in acquired aplastic anemia. Template material for TCR beta VDJ and CDR3 profiling consisted of genomic DNA. MiXCR was run by TCRdb on the reads, yielding one entry per CDR3 protein. The repertoire holds about 220,000 distinct CDR3 sequences, with roughly 35% as singletons. Sequencing was performed on sorted CD4+, CD8+, or CD8+CD57+ T cells (not recorded which) from PBMCs. The receptors come from a human donor in good health, serving as a control.

The J gene is TRBJ2-7, the V gene TRBV5-1; a weak D match, TRBD1 (6 bases). Germline CDR1 and CDR2: SGHRS and YFSETQ. This CDR3 has 15 residues. Trimming removed 0 bases from V and 2 bases from J, with 12 bases in between. Here the CDR3 DNA reads TGCGCCAGCAGCTTGGAGGCAGGGGCCGCCTACGAGCAGTACTTC. It translates to CASSLEAGAAYEQYF.

The DNA of the CDR3 is TGCGCCAGCATGAAGGTAGCGGGAGTAGTAGAGACCCAGTACTTC. Amino acids: CASMKVAGVVETQYF. The chain has TRBV5-1 and TRBJ2-5; 9 bases match TRBD2. Unmatched junction bases numbered 10, after V lost 6 bases and J lost 4 bases. Germline V gene sequence: CDR1 SGHRS, CDR2 YFSETQ. The CDR3 runs to 15 residues.

This clonotype was seen only a few times. The V and J genes are TRBV4-2 and TRBJ1-3; maybe TRBD1 (6 bases). The CDR3 is made up of 17 amino acids. Germline V lookup: CDR1 LGHNA, CDR2 YNFKEQ. V lost 6 bases and J 0 bases, leaving 18 bases between the germline ends. CDR3 sequence: CASSKGGPLTSGNTIYF. CDR3 DNA sequence: TGTGCCAGCAGTAAGGGGGGACCGCTAACCTCTGGAAACACCATATATTTT.

This chain joins TRBV15 and TRBJ2-1, with D perhaps TRBD1 (6 bases). Germline assignment: CDR1 LNHNV and CDR2 YYDKDF (reference sequence). The CDR3 sequence is 13 residues long. The CDR3, as DNA: TGTGCTTCCAACAGGGTAAGGGACAATGAGCAGTTCTTC. This encodes CASNRVRDNEQFF.

This clonotype was observed a handful of times. J is TRBJ1-6 and V is TRBV3-1, with D possibly matching TRBD1 (5 bases). V gave up 4 bases and J gave up 7 bases, with 17 bases separating them. Germline lookup yields CDR1 LGHDT and CDR2 YNNKEL (reference sequence). The CDR3 totals 16 residues. The CDR3 sequence is CASSRKGTGWNSPLHF. Written as DNA, the CDR3 is TGTGCCAGCAGCCGGAAGGGGACCGGCTGGAATTCACCCCTCCACTTT.

V and J are TRBV2 and TRBJ1-6; D perhaps matches TRBD1 (5 bases). CDR1 and CDR2 from the germline V gene are SNHLY and FYNNEI. The CDR3 spans 14 residues. Trimming cost V 5 bases and J 8 bases, with 13 bases left between them. This CDR3 is CASSRISGHSPLHF. CDR3 sequence (DNA): TGTGCCAGCAGTCGAATTTCAGGGCATTCACCCCTCCACTTT.

Concerning this clonotype itself: Possible read error: a much larger clone is one base away. The gene calls are TRBV9 and TRBJ1-4; TRBD1 might be the D (5 bases). V was clipped by 5 bases and J by 7 bases, with 27 bases between them. The CDR3 covers 18 residues. Germline CDR1 is SGDLS and CDR2 is YYNGEE. The CDR3, as DNA: TGTGCCAGCAGTGACGGCTCGCGGAGGGACGCTGCTAGTGAAAAACTGTTTTTT. Its protein product is CASSDGSRRDAASEKLFF.

The J gene is TRBJ2-3, the V gene TRBV6-1; 7 nucleotides agree with TRBD1. The CDR3 totals 16 residues. Per the germline V gene, CDR1 is MNHNS and CDR2 is SASEGT. Trimming removed 3 bases from V and 0 bases from J; junction bases left unmatched: 6. CDR3 nucleotides: TGTGCCAGCAGTGATTATGGACAGGCAAGCACAGATACGCAGTATTTT. Translation: CASSDYGQASTDTQYF.

Note on this clonotype: The junction shows a germline mismatch at one end, possibly a read error. The rearrangement links TRBV5-5 to TRBJ2-7, with D hard to call. Germline CDR1 SGHKS, CDR2 YYEKEE (reference sequence). This CDR3 comprises 14 residues. CDR3 loop: CVSSRASISYEQYF. Here the CDR3 DNA reads TGTGTCAGCAGCCGAGCGTCCATCTCCTACGAGCAGTACTTC.

This clonotype turned up a few times. The J gene is TRBJ1-2, the V gene TRBV30; D may be TRBD1 (6 bases). Deletions cut 5 bases from V and 4 bases from J, with 20 bases between. Germline V gives CDR1 GTSNPN, CDR2 SVGIG (reference sequence). The CDR3 spans 15 residues. Here the CDR3 reads CAWDGTSGDSYGYTF. The CDR3 DNA is TGTGCCTGGGATGGGACATCGGGTGATTCCTATGGCTACACCTTC.

The V call is TRBV7-8, the J call TRBJ1-1, with a possible D match to TRBD1 (5 bases). The CDR3 runs 12 residues. Germline CDR1 and CDR2: SGHVS and FQNEAQ. V lost 6 bases to trimming and J lost 6 bases, with 11 bases between them. The CDR3: CASRGGTAEAFF. CDR3 DNA: TGTGCCAGCAGGGGCGGGACCGCTGAAGCTTTCTTT.

This chain links TRBV11-1 with TRBJ2-4; 9 positions agree with TRBD1. Germline V lookup: CDR1 SGHAT, CDR2 FQDESV (reference sequence). CDR3 length: 15 residues. V dropped 5 bases and J dropped 6; count of bases not matched to a gene: 8. The CDR3 loop reads CASSRRTGVGNIQYF. The CDR3 nucleotides read TGTGCCAGCAGCCGGAGGACAGGGGTGGGAAACATTCAGTACTTC.

Here the CDR3 reads CASSEFGYEQYF. CDR3 DNA sequence: TGCGCCAGCAGTGAATTCGGCTACGAGCAGTACTTC. The rearrangement links TRBV10-2 to TRBJ2-7; no clear D. Germline lookup yields CDR1 WSHSY and CDR2 SAAADI. Trimming left V 3 bases short and J 3 bases short, with 6 bases between. CDR3 length equals 12 residues.

In its sample, this clonotype was seen a few times. The chain carries TRBV11-1 and TRBJ2-1, with 8 bases aligning to TRBD1. V lost 1 base to trimming and J lost 9 bases; unmatched junction nucleotides: 14. The CDR3 length is 17 residues. Germline assignment: CDR1 SGHAT and CDR2 FQDESV (reference sequence). The CDR3 loop is CASSLGRDRTLTGEQFF. The CDR3 bases are TGTGCCAGCAGCTTAGGCCGGGACAGGACTTTGACAGGTGAGCAGTTCTTC.

This clonotype occurred many times. This rearrangement joins TRBV20-1 to TRBJ2-1; tentatively, D is TRBD1 or TRBD2 (5 bases each). Germline-derived CDR1 and CDR2 are DFQATT and SNEGSKA (reference sequence). With 6 bases removed from V and 0 bases from J, the gap between germline ends came to 15 bases. The CDR3 totals 15 residues. The CDR3 nucleotides read TGCAGTGCCCCCGCGGCAGGGAGCTCCTACAATGAGCAGTTCTTC. It translates to CSAPAAGSSYNEQFF.

This clonotype was picked up many times. The chain couples TRBV2 to TRBJ1-1; no reliable D call. The germline V gene has CDR1 SNHLY and CDR2 FYNNEI. Trimming left V 3 bases short and J 3 bases short, with 8 bases between. There are 13 residues in the CDR3. In DNA, the CDR3 is TGTGCCAGCAGTGACGACACTTACACTGAAGCTTTCTTT. It encodes CASSDDTYTEAFF.

The chain has TRBV20-1 and TRBJ2-5, with 10 positions matching TRBD1. The CDR3 contains 13 residues. V shed 6 bases, J shed 4 bases, and the junction held 5 bases outside the gene matches. Germline-derived CDR1 and CDR2 are DFQATT and SNEGSKA (reference sequence). CDR3 sequence: CSASRTGGETQYF. DNA for the CDR3: TGCAGTGCCTCTAGGACAGGGGGAGAGACCCAGTACTTC.

The sample holds many counts of this clonotype. The chain has TRBV4-1 and TRBJ1-2, with D perhaps TRBD1 (5 bases). This CDR3 has 15 residues. Trimming stripped 4 bases from V and 8 bases from J, with 20 bases between. The germline V gene encodes CDR1 MGHRA and CDR2 YSYEKL. For the CDR3, the DNA is TGCGCCAGCAGCCGGAGCCCCGGGACTCTAGGGGGCTACACCTTC. Translated, it gives CASSRSPGTLGGYTF.

J is TRBJ2-1 and V is TRBV5-8; 7 bases are a match to TRBD1. This CDR3 comprises 13 residues. V trimming: 1 base; J trimming: 9 bases; junction bases outside the gene matches: 4. Looked up from germline, CDR1 is SGHTS and CDR2 is YDEGEE. The CDR3: CASSLRPGGEQFF. CDR3 in DNA: TGTGCCAGCAGCTTGAGACCAGGGGGTGAGCAGTTCTTC.

CDR3 DNA: TGTGCCAGCAGCCCACCCGTCTCTGGAAACACCATATATTTT. This codes for CASSPPVSGNTIYF. V usage is TRBV7-2 and J usage is TRBJ1-3; unclear D gene. There are 14 residues in the CDR3. Germline V gene lookup returns CDR1 SGHTA and CDR2 FQGNSA. V lost 5 bases and J 0 bases, leaving 8 bases between the germline ends.

The J gene is TRBJ2-1, the V gene TRBV25-1; 8 bases align to TRBD2. Germline V gives CDR1 MGHDK, CDR2 SYGVNS. Losses at the gene ends were 0 bases for V and 3 bases for J; bases not matched to a gene: 4. The CDR3 contains 16 residues. CDR3 amino acids: CASSEYSSGDYNEQFF. CDR3 coding DNA: TGTGCCAGCAGTGAATATAGTAGCGGGGACTACAATGAGCAGTTCTTC. The full variable domain, its missing parts supplied by reference TRBV25-1 and TRBJ2-1, is EADIYQTPRYLVIGTGKKITLECSQTMGHDKMYWYQQDPGMELHLIHYSYGVNSTEKGDLSSESTVSRIRTEHFPLTLESARPSHTSQYLCASSEYSSGDYNEQFFGPGTRLTVL.

In its sample, this clonotype was seen many times. J is TRBJ1-2 and V is TRBV6-1, with D tentatively TRBD1 (6 bases). The length of the CDR3 is 14 residues. CDR1 MNHNS and CDR2 SASEGT come from the germline V gene. The ends were cut back, 3 bases at V and 4 bases at J, with 12 bases in the middle. CDR3 bases: TGTGCCAGCAGTGAGACCGGGACACTCTATGGCTACACCTTC. Its translation: CASSETGTLYGYTF.

V is TRBV14 and J is TRBJ2-5; D is perhaps TRBD2 (6 bases). The ends were cut back, 0 bases at V and 4 bases at J, with 18 bases in the middle. This CDR3 has 17 residues. Per germline, CDR1 SGHDN and CDR2 FVKESK. The CDR3 loop reads CASSQDLRTNGGETQYF. The DNA of the CDR3 is TGTGCCAGCAGCCAAGACCTACGAACGAACGGGGGAGAGACCCAGTACTTC.

In its sample, this clonotype was seen many times. This chain joins TRBV5-3 and TRBJ1-6; unclear D gene. TRBV5-3 is placed among ORFs of uncertain function. This CDR3 has 14 residues. V lost 9 bases to trimming and J lost 8 bases, with 18 bases between them. The chain's CDR3 is CATLRQPGDSPLHF. The CDR3 nucleotides read TGTGCCACCCTTCGGCAGCCGGGAGATTCACCCCTCCACTTT.

At least ten counts were recorded for this clonotype. The chain links TRBV9 to TRBJ2-1, with 9 bases matching TRBD2. Germline CDR1 is SGDLS and CDR2 is YYNGEE. This CDR3 comprises 15 residues. The V segment lost 0 bases and the J segment 4 bases; nucleotides outside the gene matches: 2. The CDR3 sequence: CASSVGLAAYNEQFF. In nucleotides, the CDR3 is TGTGCCAGCAGCGTAGGACTAGCGGCTTACAATGAGCAGTTCTTC.

This clonotype was recorded at least ten times. The chain uses TRBV7-2 and TRBJ2-5; D possibly corresponds to TRBD2 (5 bases). Germline V gene sequence: CDR1 SGHTA, CDR2 FQGNSA. CDR3 size: 16 residues. The V and J ends lost 2 bases and 5 bases respectively, with 18 bases between them. DNA for the CDR3: TGTGCCAGCAGCTTATTCCTGAGCCGGGGTGGGGAGACCCAGTACTTC. Its translation: CASSLFLSRGGETQYF.

Many counts were recorded for this clonotype. The chain is built from TRBV14 and TRBJ2-3, with 11 positions matching TRBD2. The CDR3 sequence is 18 residues long. CDR1 is SGHDN and CDR2 is FVKESK in the germline V gene. V was clipped by 4 bases and J by 4 bases; unmatched bases: 13. CDR3 coding DNA: TGTGCCAGCAGCCCAAACATCCTAGCGGGGGGACGCTCAGATACGCAGTATTTT. Residues: CASSPNILAGGRSDTQYF.